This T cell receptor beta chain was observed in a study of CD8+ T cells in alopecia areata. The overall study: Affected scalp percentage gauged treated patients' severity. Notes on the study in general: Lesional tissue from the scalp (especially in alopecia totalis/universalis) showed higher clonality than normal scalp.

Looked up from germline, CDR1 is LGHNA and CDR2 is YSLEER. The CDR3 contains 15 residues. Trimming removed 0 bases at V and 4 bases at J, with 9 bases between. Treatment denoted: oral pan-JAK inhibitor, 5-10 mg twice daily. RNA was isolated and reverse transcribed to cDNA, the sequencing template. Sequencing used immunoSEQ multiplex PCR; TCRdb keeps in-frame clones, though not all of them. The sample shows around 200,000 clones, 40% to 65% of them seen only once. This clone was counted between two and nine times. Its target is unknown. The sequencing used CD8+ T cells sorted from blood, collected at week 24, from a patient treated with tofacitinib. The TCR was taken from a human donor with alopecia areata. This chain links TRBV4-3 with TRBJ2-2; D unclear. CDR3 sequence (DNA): TGCGCCAGCAGCCAAGATTACGGCAGCACCGGGGAGCTGTTTTTT. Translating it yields CASSQDYGSTGELFF.